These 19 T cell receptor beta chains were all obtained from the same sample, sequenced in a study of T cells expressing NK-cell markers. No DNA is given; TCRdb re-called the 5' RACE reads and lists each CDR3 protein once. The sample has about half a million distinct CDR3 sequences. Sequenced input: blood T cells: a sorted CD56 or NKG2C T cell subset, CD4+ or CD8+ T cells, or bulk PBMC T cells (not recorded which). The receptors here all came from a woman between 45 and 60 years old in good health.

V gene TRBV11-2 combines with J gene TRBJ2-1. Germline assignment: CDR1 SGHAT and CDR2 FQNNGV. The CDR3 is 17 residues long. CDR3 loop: CASSPIKGRTPYNEQFF.

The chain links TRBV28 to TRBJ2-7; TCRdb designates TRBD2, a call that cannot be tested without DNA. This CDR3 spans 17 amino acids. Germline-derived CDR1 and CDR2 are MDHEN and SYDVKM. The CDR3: CASSSGTSGRFAYEQYF. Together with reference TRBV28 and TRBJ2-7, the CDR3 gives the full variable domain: DVKVTQSSRYLVKRTGEKVFLECVQDMDHENMFWYRQDPGLGLRLIYFSYDVKMKEKGDIPEGYSVSREKKERFSLILESASTNQTSMYLCASSSGTSGRFAYEQYFGPGTRLTVT.

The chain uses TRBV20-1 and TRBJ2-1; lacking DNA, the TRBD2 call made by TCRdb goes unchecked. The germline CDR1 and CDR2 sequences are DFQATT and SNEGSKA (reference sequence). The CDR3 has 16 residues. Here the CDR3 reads CSASGGLAGKDNEQFF.

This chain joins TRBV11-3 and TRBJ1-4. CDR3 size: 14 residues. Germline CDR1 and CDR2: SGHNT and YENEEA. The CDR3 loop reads CASSSPFGDEKLFF.

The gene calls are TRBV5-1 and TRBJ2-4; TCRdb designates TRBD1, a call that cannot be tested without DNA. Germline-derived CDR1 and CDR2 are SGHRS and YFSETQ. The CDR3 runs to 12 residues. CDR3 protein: CASSLEGDIQYF.

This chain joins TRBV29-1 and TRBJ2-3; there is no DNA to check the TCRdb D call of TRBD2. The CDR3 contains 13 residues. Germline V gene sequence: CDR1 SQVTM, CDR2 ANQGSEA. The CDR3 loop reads CSVRLAGGGAQYF.

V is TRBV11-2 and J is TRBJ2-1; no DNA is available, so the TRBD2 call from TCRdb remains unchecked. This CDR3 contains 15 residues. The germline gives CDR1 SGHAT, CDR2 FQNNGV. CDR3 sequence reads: CASSLAGGGGNEQFF.

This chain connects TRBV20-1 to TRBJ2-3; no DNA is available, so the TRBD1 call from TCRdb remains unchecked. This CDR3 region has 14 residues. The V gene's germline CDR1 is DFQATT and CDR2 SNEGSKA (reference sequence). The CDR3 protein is CSAQAAAVGDTQYF.

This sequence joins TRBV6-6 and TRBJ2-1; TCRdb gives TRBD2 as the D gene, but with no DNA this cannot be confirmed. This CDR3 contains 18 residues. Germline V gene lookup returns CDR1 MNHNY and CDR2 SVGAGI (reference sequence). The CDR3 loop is CASSYRVAGGPSYNEQFF.

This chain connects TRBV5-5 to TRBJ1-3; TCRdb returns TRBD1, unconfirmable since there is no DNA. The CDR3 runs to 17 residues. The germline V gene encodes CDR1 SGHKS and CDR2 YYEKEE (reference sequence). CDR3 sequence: CASSTTRVAFSGNTIYF.

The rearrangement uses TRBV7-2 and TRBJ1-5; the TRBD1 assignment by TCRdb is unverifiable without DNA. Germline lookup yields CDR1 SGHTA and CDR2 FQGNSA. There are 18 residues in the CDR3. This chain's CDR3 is CASSLGGRRGGGNQPQHF.

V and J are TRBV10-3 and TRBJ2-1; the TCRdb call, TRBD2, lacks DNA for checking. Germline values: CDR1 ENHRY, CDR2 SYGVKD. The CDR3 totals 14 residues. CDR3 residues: CAISGSGGGNEQFF.

CDR3: CSAREGGPSGNTIYF. V and J are TRBV20-1 and TRBJ1-3. Germline CDR1 is DFQATT and CDR2 is SNEGSKA (reference sequence). This CDR3 region has 15 residues.

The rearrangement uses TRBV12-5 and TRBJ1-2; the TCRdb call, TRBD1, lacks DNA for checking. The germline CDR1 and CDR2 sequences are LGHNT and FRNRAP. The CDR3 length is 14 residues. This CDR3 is CASGFRGTHYGYTF. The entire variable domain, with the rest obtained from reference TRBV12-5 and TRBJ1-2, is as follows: DARVTQTPRHKVTEMGQEVTMRCQPILGHNTVFWYRQTMMQGLELLAYFRNRAPLDDSGMPKDRFSAEMPDATLATLKIQPSEPRDSAVYFCASGFRGTHYGYTFGSGTRLTVV.

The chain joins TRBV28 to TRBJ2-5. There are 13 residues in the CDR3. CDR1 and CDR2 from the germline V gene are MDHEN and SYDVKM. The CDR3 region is CASRSSPMETQYF. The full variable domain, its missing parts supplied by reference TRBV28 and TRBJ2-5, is DVKVTQSSRYLVKRTGEKVFLECVQDMDHENMFWYRQDPGLGLRLIYFSYDVKMKEKGDIPEGYSVSREKKERFSLILESASTNQTSMYLCASRSSPMETQYFGPGTRLLVL.

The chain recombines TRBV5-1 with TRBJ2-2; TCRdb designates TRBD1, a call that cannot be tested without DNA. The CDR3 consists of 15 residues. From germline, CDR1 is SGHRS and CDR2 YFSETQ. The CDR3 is CASSLRRENTGELFF.

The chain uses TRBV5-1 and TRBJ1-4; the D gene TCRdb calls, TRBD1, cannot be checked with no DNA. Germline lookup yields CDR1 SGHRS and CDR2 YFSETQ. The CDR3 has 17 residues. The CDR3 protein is CASSTRQGFFFWEKLFF.

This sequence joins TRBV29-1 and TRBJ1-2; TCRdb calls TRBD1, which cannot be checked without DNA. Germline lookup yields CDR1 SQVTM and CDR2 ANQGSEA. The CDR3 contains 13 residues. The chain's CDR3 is CSIGQGGDYGYTF. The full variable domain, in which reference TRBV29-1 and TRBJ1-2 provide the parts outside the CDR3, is SAVISQKPSRDICQRGTSLTIQCQVDSQVTMMFWYRQQPGQSLTLIATANQGSEATYESGFVIDKFPISRPNLTFSTLTVSNMSPEDSSIYLCSIGQGGDYGYTFGSGTRLTVV.

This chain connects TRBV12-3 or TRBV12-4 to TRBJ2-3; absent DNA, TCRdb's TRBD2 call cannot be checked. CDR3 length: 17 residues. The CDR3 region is CASSPGSGRAAADTQYF.